This is a list of T cell receptor beta chains from one sample in a study of T cells in tumors and immune-related adverse events. Assay: immunoSEQ multiplex PCR; the TCRdb copy retains only in-frame clones and omits some. The table has about 24,000 clones, around nine tenths seen once. The sample in question was lymph node tissue, obtained from a patient treated with anti-PD-1 therapy. The source of these receptors is a female donor with metastatic renal cell carcinoma. The CDR3 runs from the conserved cysteine through the conserved F or W.

V	J	CDR3
TRBV5-6	TRBJ2-1	CASSLLGSGQFF
TRBV10-3	TRBJ1-2	CAIRGLARGPGDGYTF
TRBV5-1	TRBJ2-2	CASSDRAPGTGELFF
TRBV18	TRBJ2-2	CASFTGGDTGELFF
TRBV9	TRBJ2-6	CASSVRSLTSGANVLTF
TRBV5-8	TRBJ1-2	CASNQGARYYGYTF
TRBV4-3	TRBJ1-2	CASSPNLGGAGGYTF
TRBV7-9	TRBJ2-7	CASSFGSGTGSYEQYF
TRBV6-1	TRBJ1-1	CASSDLGEVGTEAFF
TRBV15	TRBJ2-7	CATSREGLPGSYEQYF
TRBV7-2	TRBJ2-5	CASSLGGGWGQETQYF
TRBV18	TRBJ2-3	CASSPQSGHSTDTQYF
TRBV19	TRBJ2-6	CASSEYRVFGANVLTF
TRBV4-2	TRBJ2-2	CASSQTSGRSNTGELFF
TRBV4-2	TRBJ2-2	CASSQTAGTNTGELFF
TRBV4-3	TRBJ2-3	CASSQDSRNTQYF
TRBV9	TRBJ1-1	CASSVGDGTKAFF
TRBV21-1	TRBJ2-6	CASSKPGVLSGANVLTF
TRBV7-2	TRBJ2-1	CASSPWASYNEQFF
TRBV2	TRBJ2-7	CASKTGARETYEQYF
TRBV7-2	TRBJ2-2	CASSLVGTGVGGELFF
TRBV29-1	TRBJ2-2	CSVETEGRKATGELFF
TRBV7-2	TRBJ2-3	CASSLTSGGPDTQYF
TRBV18	TRBJ1-1	CASSADRAGNTEAFF
TRBV19	TRBJ1-1	CASSIDREREAFF
TRBV18	TRBJ1-1	CASSPSEATEAFF
TRBV6-5	TRBJ2-7	CASSWVWGRGYEQYF
TRBV4-3	TRBJ2-2	CASSQGVGGASTGELFF
TRBV2	TRBJ1-2	CASIRTGDGYTF
TRBV12-5	TRBJ1-3	CASGTRTGTGSGNTIYF
TRBV9	TRBJ1-1	CASSVLPIGVGNTEAFF
TRBV18	TRBJ2-5	CASSPDAIEETQYF
TRBV19	TRBJ2-2	CASTQQGFTGELFF
TRBV29-1	TRBJ2-3	CSVDSGIGVPTQYF
TRBV7-2	TRBJ2-3	CASSSSGRAGTDTQYF
TRBV10-3	TRBJ2-7	CAISEGGHGKGSYEQYF
TRBV10-3	TRBJ2-3	CAISERIVTSTDTQYF
TRBV7-2	TRBJ2-2	CASSRAGGFTGELFF
TRBV5-1	TRBJ2-5	CASSLDGRGVQETQYF
TRBV4-1	TRBJ1-2	CASRQGTGGYGYTF
TRBV11-3	TRBJ2-3	CASSLSYSGTSYTDTQYF
TRBV7-2	TRBJ2-2	CASSAPNTGELFF
TRBV10-1	TRBJ2-3	CASTERLRPGDTQYF
TRBV2	TRBJ1-4	CASTTELATNEKLFF
TRBV28	TRBJ1-5	CASSPGQTFNQPQHF
TRBV29-1	TRBJ2-1	CSVEFIVDEQFF
TRBV6-6	TRBJ2-7	CASSPLRDRVNYEQYF
TRBV9	TRBJ2-7	CASSGKGREQYF
TRBV11-2	TRBJ2-3	CASSLTTATQYF
TRBV27	TRBJ1-3	CASSLTPGTLGNTIYF
TRBV6-5	TRBJ2-1	CASSYSSLGYEQFF
TRBV11-3	TRBJ2-1	CASSSTGAPQFF
TRBV6-5	TRBJ1-4	CASSYSADGLGKLFF
TRBV29-1	TRBJ2-5	CSVVSGAPETQYF